These T cell receptor beta chains were read from a single sample in a study of T cells after yellow fever vaccination. TCRdb analysed the 5' RACE reads with MiXCR anew, one entry per CDR3 protein. This sample has around 590,000 distinct CDR3 sequences, with roughly 12% found just once. The sample was PBMCs, taken on the day of the yellow fever booster vaccination. The receptors were sampled from a man aged 25-45 years who received the YFV17D yellow fever vaccine. Each CDR3 is given with its conserved first and last residue. D genes are given only for firm matches. Not every row has a clone size; where given, it reads once, few, many or a size class.

>TRBJ2-2|TRBD1|-|TRBV7-3
CASRDRGTGELFF
TGTGCCAGCAGAGACAGGGGAACCGGGGAGCTGTTTTTT
>TRBJ1-1|-|-|TRBV29-1
CSVEGLSTEAFF
TGCAGCGTTGAGGGGTTGAGCACTGAAGCTTTCTTT
>TRBJ2-7|-|few|TRBV4-3
CASSQEWAVAYEQYF
TGCGCCAGCAGCCAAGAATGGGCGGTGGCCTACGAGCAGTACTTC
>TRBJ1-5|-|few|TRBV11-2
CASSLGPAYSNQPQHF
TGTGCCAGCAGCTTAGGTCCAGCGTATAGCAATCAGCCCCAGCATTTT
>TRBJ2-1|-|-|TRBV6-2/TRBV6-3
CASTSWTSSYNEQFF
TGTGCCAGCACATCCTGGACGAGCTCCTACAATGAGCAGTTCTTC
>TRBJ1-6|-|few|TRBV4-3
CASSQDEGSPLHF
TGCGCCAGCAGCCAAGATGAGGGTTCACCCCTCCACTTT
>TRBJ2-7|-|-|TRBV21-1
CASTPNPTSALNYEQYF
TGTGCCAGCACCCCAAACCCTACTAGCGCCTTGAACTACGAGCAGTACTTC
>TRBJ2-7|-|few|TRBV10-3
CAISGKQGGVVYEQYF
TGTGCCATCAGTGGAAAGCAGGGAGGTGTTGTCTACGAGCAGTACTTC
>TRBJ1-1|-|few|TRBV29-1
CSVGVAMNTEAFF
TGCAGCGTGGGGGTCGCCATGAACACTGAAGCTTTCTTT
>TRBJ1-2|-|-|TRBV20-1
CSAERRSNYGYTF
TGCAGTGCTGAGAGGAGATCCAACTATGGCTACACCTTC
>TRBJ2-3|TRBD2|-|TRBV20-1
CSARSLGRVDTQYF
TGCAGTGCTAGGTCTCTCGGGAGGGTAGATACGCAGTATTTT
>TRBJ1-1|TRBD1|few|TRBV6-1
CASKTGGGTEAFF
TGTGCCAGCAAAACAGGGGGAGGTACTGAAGCTTTCTTT
>TRBJ2-5|-|once|TRBV6-1
CASSVLLVGVETQYF
TGTGCCAGCAGTGTCCTACTAGTGGGAGTTGAGACCCAGTACTTC
>TRBJ1-5|-|-|TRBV19
CASGWVTNQPQHF
TGTGCCAGCGGGTGGGTGACCAATCAGCCCCAGCATTTT
>TRBJ1-2|-|-|TRBV5-5
CASNRVLRGDYGYTF
TGTGCCAGCAACAGGGTGCTCCGAGGGGACTATGGCTACACCTTC
>TRBJ1-5|-|few|TRBV12-3/TRBV12-4
CASSTPGAINQPQHF
TGTGCCAGCAGCACCCCGGGAGCCATTAATCAGCCCCAGCATTTT
>TRBJ2-5|TRBD2|-|TRBV10-1
CASSDELSGNQETQYF
TGCGCCAGCAGTGACGAGCTGAGCGGGAACCAAGAGACCCAGTACTTC
>TRBJ1-1|-|-|TRBV7-2
CASSLDSPSIRF
TGTGCCAGCAGCTTGGACAGCCCCAGCATAAGATTT
>TRBJ2-5|TRBD1|-|TRBV10-3
CAISGQEKGQETQYF
TGTGCCATCAGCGGACAGGAGAAGGGCCAAGAGACCCAGTACTTC
>TRBJ1-3|TRBD1|-|TRBV6-1
CASTLGGQGGNTIYF
TGTGCCAGCACACTCGGGGGACAGGGAGGAAACACCATATATTTT
>TRBJ2-5|-|few|TRBV7-9
CASVLSRQGGKETQYF
TGTGCCAGCGTCCTCTCCCGACAGGGAGGTAAAGAGACCCAGTACTTC
>TRBJ2-5|TRBD2|few|TRBV20-1
CSASLAGGRETQYF
TGCAGTGCTAGTCTTGCGGGAGGGCGAGAGACCCAGTACTTC
>TRBJ1-1|-|-|TRBV27
CASSFLGTGTEAFF
TGTGCCAGCAGTTTTCTCGGGACGGGCACTGAAGCTTTCTTT
>TRBJ2-1|TRBD2|-|TRBV9
CASSLLAGGTSSYNEQFF
TGTGCCAGCTCGTTACTAGCGGGAGGAACCAGCTCCTACAATGAGCAGTTCTTC
>TRBJ2-3|-|-|TRBV29-1
CSVVKYTDTQYF
TGCAGCGTTGTAAAGTACACAGATACGCAGTATTTT
>TRBJ1-2|TRBD1|few|TRBV5-1
CASSTQGAGHGYTF
TGCGCCAGCAGCACACAGGGGGCCGGTCATGGCTACACCTTC
>TRBJ2-1|-|-|TRBV7-8
CASSLVRSVLDNEQFF
TGTGCCAGCAGCTTAGTGAGGAGCGTTTTGGACAATGAGCAGTTCTTC
>TRBJ2-3|-|-|TRBV5-1
CSSSLAYLGGGPDTQYF
TGCTCCAGCAGCTTGGCGTATTTGGGAGGGGGGCCAGATACGCAGTATTTT
>TRBJ2-1|-|-|TRBV7-2
CASSLGELEQNFF
TGTGCCAGCAGCTTGGGGGAACTAGAGCAGAATTTCTTC
>TRBJ2-1|-|-|TRBV6-1
CASRSHIYNEQFF
TGTGCCAGCAGGTCCCACATCTACAATGAGCAGTTCTTC
>TRBJ2-7|-|-|TRBV15
CATSPKSGTLSYEQYF
TGTGCCACCAGCCCCAAATCCGGGACATTGTCCTACGAGCAGTACTTC
>TRBJ2-1|TRBD2|few|TRBV29-1
CSVEDGGRAYNEQFF
TGCAGCGTTGAAGATGGCGGGAGGGCGTACAATGAGCAGTTCTTC
>TRBJ2-7|-|-|TRBV7-6
CASSPYVSSYEQYF
TGTGCCAGCAGCCCATACGTGAGCTCCTACGAGCAGTACTTC
>TRBJ2-3|-|few|TRBV18
CASSPGRQVAQYF
TGTGCCAGCTCACCCGGTCGGCAGGTTGCGCAGTATTTT
>TRBJ1-2|-|-|TRBV6-5
CASSYDIVANYGYTF
TGTGCCAGCAGTTACGATATTGTAGCTAACTATGGCTACACCTTC
>TRBJ1-1|-|few|TRBV20-1
CSARASKGGLPNTEAFF
TGCAGTGCTAGAGCCTCGAAAGGGGGTCTCCCGAACACTGAAGCTTTCTTT
>TRBJ2-5|-|many|TRBV12-3/TRBV12-4
CASSPGTPQETQYF
TGTGCCAGCAGTCCCGGGACACCCCAAGAGACCCAGTACTTC
>TRBJ2-2|TRBD2|-|TRBV20-1
CSATGRRTGELFF
TGCAGTGCTACCGGGAGGCGAACCGGGGAGCTGTTTTTT
>TRBJ2-4|TRBD2|-|TRBV18
CASSAGTSGKNIQYF
TGTGCCAGCTCAGCTGGGACTAGTGGCAAAAACATTCAGTACTTC
>TRBJ1-3|-|-|TRBV18
CASSPPGRPGNTIYF
TGCGCCAGCTCACCACCGGGGAGACCTGGAAACACCATATATTTT
>TRBJ2-1|-|-|TRBV29-1
CSVEWLEAVQFF
TGCAGCGTTGAATGGCTAGAAGCGGTGCAGTTCTTC
>TRBJ2-5|TRBD2|-|TRBV30
CAWSLGTSVETQYF
TGTGCCTGGAGCCTCGGGACTAGCGTAGAGACCCAGTACTTC
>TRBJ2-2|-|few|TRBV5-1
CASSNGQTNTGELFF
TGCGCCAGCAGCAATGGACAGACGAACACCGGGGAGCTGTTTTTT
>TRBJ2-2|TRBD1|few|TRBV7-9
CASSEPGQGLPGELFF
TGTGCCAGCAGCGAGCCGGGACAGGGGTTACCCGGGGAGCTGTTTTTT
>TRBJ2-1|TRBD2|few|TRBV6-1
CASRAQGVTSGSYNEQFF
TGTGCCAGCAGAGCCCAGGGTGTGACTAGCGGGAGTTACAATGAGCAGTTCTTC
>TRBJ1-3|-|few|TRBV12-3/TRBV12-4
CASSSLGGNTIYF
TGTGCCAGCAGTAGTCTAGGAGGAAACACCATATATTTT
>TRBJ2-2|-|-|TRBV10-3
CAIRHQENTGELFF
TGTGCCATCAGACATCAAGAAAACACCGGGGAGCTGTTTTTT
>TRBJ2-1|-|few|TRBV10-3
CAISEGVEFSEQFF
TGTGCCATCAGTGAGGGCGTGGAGTTCTCTGAGCAGTTCTTC
>TRBJ1-1|-|-|TRBV20-1
CSALGGGWGNTEAFF
TGCAGTGCCCTGGGGGGGGGTTGGGGGAACACTGAAGCTTTCTTT
>TRBJ2-5|TRBD2|few|TRBV30
CAWSTGGASETQYF
TGTGCCTGGAGTACGGGGGGTGCGTCAGAGACCCAGTACTTC
>TRBJ2-3|TRBD1|few|TRBV20-1
CSVGDRGTDTQYF
TGCAGCGTAGGAGACAGGGGCACAGATACGCAGTATTTT
>TRBJ2-3|TRBD1|-|TRBV18
CASSPPDREGTDTQYF
TGTGCCAGCTCACCACCGGACAGGGAAGGCACAGATACGCAGTATTTT
>TRBJ2-1|TRBD2|few|TRBV20-1
CSAPREGEQFF
TGCAGTGCTCCCCGGGAGGGGGAGCAGTTCTTC